The 23 T cell receptor beta chains in this list originate from one sample, sequenced in a study of blood T cell repertoires in COVID-19. Generated by immunoSEQ multiplex PCR, the TCRdb table keeps only in-frame clones and is missing some. The repertoire holds about 50,000 clones, with around 73% as singletons. Material for sequencing was PBMCs or T cells enriched from blood (not recorded which). Receptor source: a woman aged 45-65 years with acute COVID-19.

This clone was picked up a small number of times. The CDR3 region is CASRQNSYNSPLHF. The DNA for the CDR3 is TGTGCCAGCAGACAGAACTCCTATAATTCACCCCTCCACTTT. The chain is built from TRBV2 and TRBJ1-6; no reliable D call. Germline CDR1 is SNHLY and CDR2 is FYNNEI. The CDR3 consists of 14 residues. The V end lost 6 bases, the J end lost 0 bases, and 6 bases lay between the germline ends. The variable domain in full, with the rest retrieved from reference TRBV2 and TRBJ1-6, is EPEVTQTPSHQVTQMGQEVILRCVPISNHLYFYWYRQILGQKVEFLVSFYNNEISEKSEIFDDQFSVERPDGSNFTLKIRSTKLEDSAMYFCASRQNSYNSPLHFGNGTRLTVT.

This chain links TRBV4-1 with TRBJ1-2; the D gene is possibly TRBD1 (5 bases). CDR3 size: 17 residues. Germline CDR1 is MGHRA and CDR2 is YSYEKL. Trimming left V 0 bases short and J 2 bases short, with 16 bases between. The CDR3 DNA reads as TGCGCCAGCAGCCAAGATCCCAGGCGCGCAGGGAACTATGGCTACACCTTC. It is translated as CASSQDPRRAGNYGYTF.

The gene calls are TRBV10-3 and TRBJ1-4; 9 nucleotides align to TRBD1. The CDR3 covers 15 residues. V gave up 4 bases and J gave up 4 bases; unmatched junction bases: 4. Looked up from germline, CDR1 is ENHRY and CDR2 is SYGVKD. Written as DNA, the CDR3 is TGTGCCATCAGTGGGGGGACAGGGCTTAATGAAAAACTGTTTTTT. Translating gives CAISGGTGLNEKLFF.

This clone was counted a single time. The junction does not match germline at one end; this may be a read error. The chain has TRBV6-6 and TRBJ2-5; TRBD2 aligns across 8 bases. The CDR3 length is 11 residues. Per the germline V gene, CDR1 is MNHNY and CDR2 is SVGAGI (reference sequence). The CDR3 bases are TGCAAAGCGGGGGAACAAGAGACCCAGTACTTC. It yields the protein CKAGEQETQYF.

This clone appeared a single time. The J gene is TRBJ1-2, the V gene TRBV28; D unresolved. V gave up 1 base and J gave up 6 bases, with 6 bases separating them. This CDR3 spans 12 amino acids. The V gene's germline CDR1 is MDHEN and CDR2 SYDVKM. For the CDR3, the DNA is TGTGCCAGCAGTTTATCGTCGGATGGCTACACCTTC. Translating it yields CASSLSSDGYTF.

V and J are TRBV6-1 and TRBJ2-7; the D gene is possibly TRBD1 (6 bases). The CDR3 has 13 residues. Germline assignment: CDR1 MNHNS and CDR2 SASEGT. Trimming removed 3 bases from V and 3 bases from J, with 9 bases in between. The CDR3 bases are TGTGCCAGCAGTGACAGGGGTATCTACGAGCAGTACTTC. It specifies CASSDRGIYEQYF.

The chain combines TRBV9 with TRBJ1-6; D might be TRBD1 (6 bases). Trimming took 3 bases from V and 7 from J, leaving 17 bases between them. CDR3 length equals 16 residues. Germline CDR1 is SGDLS and CDR2 is YYNGEE. Here the CDR3 DNA reads TGTGCCAGCAGCGCACAGGGAGCACCGGGGAATTCACCCCTCCACTTT. This gives the protein CASSAQGAPGNSPLHF.

V is TRBV9 and J is TRBJ2-1; 11 nucleotides line up with TRBD2. V gave up 0 bases and J gave up 5 bases; unmatched junction bases: 7. From germline, CDR1 is SGDLS and CDR2 YYNGEE. The CDR3 sequence is 17 residues long. CDR3 in DNA: TGTGCCAGCAGCGTAGTAACTAGCGGGGGTATTAACAATGAGCAGTTCTTC. This encodes CASSVVTSGGINNEQFF.

The V and J genes are TRBV24-1 and TRBJ1-2, with D possibly matching TRBD1 (6 bases). The CDR3 loop spans 13 amino acids. Trimming removed 9 bases from V and 6 bases from J, with 16 bases in between. Germline V CDR1 and CDR2: KGHDR, SFDVKD. The CDR3 nucleotides read TGTGCCACCTCCACCACGGACAGACATGGCTACACCTTC. Translation gives CATSTTDRHGYTF.

A single count supports this clone. V and J are TRBV5-6 and TRBJ2-5, with 15 bases aligning to TRBD2. Germline V lookup: CDR1 SGHDT, CDR2 YYEEEE. After removal of 4 bases from V and 5 bases from J, the junction contained 3 bases not matched to a gene. The CDR3 consists of 15 residues. CDR3 loop: CASSLGTSGGETQYF. CDR3 bases: TGTGCCAGCAGCCTCGGGACTAGCGGGGGGGAGACCCAGTACTTC.

The V call is TRBV11-2, the J call TRBJ2-2, with a weak D call TRBD1 (6 bases). CDR1 is SGHAT, CDR2 FQNNGV, per germline. V was trimmed by 6 bases and J by 0 bases, leaving 14 bases between them. The length of the CDR3 is 16 residues. The CDR3 nucleotides read TGTGCCAGCAGGCCTCCGGGACACCCGAACACCGGGGAGCTGTTTTTT. Amino acids: CASRPPGHPNTGELFF.

The V gene is TRBV4-1, the J gene TRBJ1-2; D is ambiguous. V shed 0 bases and J shed 4 bases, with 15 bases lying between them. The CDR3 sequence is 16 residues long. Germline values: CDR1 MGHRA, CDR2 YSYEKL. CDR3 in DNA: TGCGCCAGCAGCCAAGAAAGTCGTGCCACCGGCTATGGCTACACCTTC. This translates into CASSQESRATGYGYTF.

V gene TRBV2 combines with J gene TRBJ1-5; D possibly corresponds to TRBD1 (6 bases). CDR1 is SNHLY and CDR2 is FYNNEI in the germline V gene. The CDR3 is 15 amino acids. V was clipped by 2 bases and J by 6 bases, with 14 bases between them. The CDR3 DNA reads as TGTGCCAGCAGTGAACAGGGGCAAGGGAGTCAGCCCCAGCATTTT. As protein: CASSEQGQGSQPQHF.

For the CDR3, the DNA is TGTGCCAGTAGTCCCGGGACAGGGGGCCTTGAAGCTTTCTTT. Protein: CASSPGTGGLEAFF. V and J are TRBV19 and TRBJ1-1; 12 nucleotides align to TRBD1. CDR3 size: 14 residues. Germline CDR1 reads LNHDA; CDR2 reads SQIVND (reference sequence). With 5 bases clipped from V and 7 bases from J, the junction kept 5 bases outside the gene matches.

The table lists this clone with a few counts. The CDR3 region has the DNA TGTGCCTGGGCCAGGGAAATCAATGGCTACACCTTC. It translates to CAWAREINGYTF. This sequence joins TRBV30 and TRBJ1-2; perhaps TRBD1 as D (5 bases). The CDR3 has 12 residues. The V end was cut by 5 bases, the J end by 6 bases, with 13 bases between. Looked up from germline, CDR1 is GTSNPN and CDR2 is SVGIG (reference sequence).

This chain links TRBV2 with TRBJ2-1, with D possibly matching TRBD2 (5 bases). This CDR3 is 14 amino acids long. Germline V gene data show CDR1 as SNHLY and CDR2 as FYNNEI. The V end was cut by 4 bases, the J end by 11 bases, with 18 bases between. For the CDR3, the DNA is TGTGCCAGCAGTGGTTCGGAGGCCGTGGGGAAGCAGTTCTTC. Translating it yields CASSGSEAVGKQFF.

The chain joins TRBV2 to TRBJ1-5; the D is unclear. V gave up 5 bases and J gave up 4 bases, with 12 bases separating them. Germline loops: CDR1 SNHLY, CDR2 FYNNEI. The CDR3 runs 14 residues. The CDR3 sequence: CASSYGGSNQPQHF. The CDR3 bases are TGTGCCAGCAGTTACGGAGGGAGTAATCAGCCCCAGCATTTT.

In this sample, this clone turned up a few times. The chain employs TRBV19 and TRBJ1-5; perhaps TRBD1 as D (6 bases). V lost 7 bases and J lost 4, with 17 bases in between. The germline V gene has CDR1 LNHDA and CDR2 SQIVND (reference sequence). The CDR3 has 15 amino acids. CDR3 sequence: CASTTGWGNNQPQHF. DNA for the CDR3: TGTGCCAGTACTACAGGGTGGGGCAATAATCAGCCCCAGCATTTT. The full variable domain, with the rest looked up from reference TRBV19 and TRBJ1-5, is DGGITQSPKYLFRKEGQNVTLSCEQNLNHDAMYWYRQDPGQGLRLIYYSQIVNDFQKGDIAEGYSVSREKKESFPLTVTSAQKNPTAFYLCASTTGWGNNQPQHFGDGTRLSIL.

The rearrangement links TRBV11-3 to TRBJ1-1; D unclear. V gave up 0 bases and J gave up 8 bases, with 7 bases separating them. The CDR3 is 12 amino acids. Germline loops: CDR1 SGHNT, CDR2 YENEEA. The CDR3, as DNA: TGTGCCAGCAGCTTAGAGGGAGTGGAAGCTTTCTTT. It translates to CASSLEGVEAFF.

The CDR3 DNA sequence: TGTGCCAGCAACCAGGCTCCGGAACGCACTGAAGCTTTCTTT. Translation gives CASNQAPERTEAFF. V is TRBV11-2 and J is TRBJ1-1; D is unresolved. From germline, CDR1 is SGHAT and CDR2 FQNNGV. The CDR3 runs 14 residues. With 7 bases removed from V and 4 bases from J, the gap between germline ends came to 16 bases. Supplemented by reference TRBV11-2 and TRBJ1-1, the full variable domain reads EAGVAQSPRYKIIEKRQSVAFWCNPISGHATLYWYQQILGQGPKLLIQFQNNGVVDDSQLPKDRFSAERLKGVDSTLKIQPAKLEDSAVYLCASNQAPERTEAFFGQGTRLTVV.

The chain couples TRBV9 to TRBJ2-7; TRBD2 is a possible D gene (5 bases). The germline gives CDR1 SGDLS, CDR2 YYNGEE. V lost 3 bases and J 0 bases, leaving 16 bases between the germline ends. The CDR3 spans 16 residues. The CDR3 DNA reads TGTGCCAGCAGCGCCGGCGGGTTCGGATACTCCTACGAGCAGTACTTC. Translation: CASSAGGFGYSYEQYF.

This chain connects TRBV2 to TRBJ1-3; D is unresolved. The germline V gene has CDR1 SNHLY and CDR2 FYNNEI. This CDR3 region has 12 residues. Between the trimmed V and J ends, which lost 4 bases and 3 bases, there was a span of 4 bases. CDR3 in DNA: TGTGCCAGCAGTGCGAGTGGAAACACCATATATTTT. Its translation is CASSASGNTIYF.

In this sample, this clone turned up once. The V and J genes are TRBV5-4 and TRBJ2-3, with TRBD1 identical over 10 bases. CDR1 and CDR2 (germline): SGHNT, YYREEE (reference sequence). The CDR3 loop spans 16 amino acids. J was trimmed by 5 bases and V by 0 bases; bases with no gene match: 6. CDR3 DNA sequence: TGTGCCAGCAGCTTGGGGCGGGACAGGGGCCGAGATACGCAGTATTTT. Translation: CASSLGRDRGRDTQYF.